This paragraph reports one T cell receptor beta chain. Its antigen is not known. Different DNA sequences within this sample yield the same CDR3. Only in-frame clones appear in the TCRdb table, and some are missing; sequencing was by immunoSEQ multiplex PCR. The table lists about 100,000 clones, approximately 90% of them singletons, with approximately 16% in the top ten. This sample was included in a study of graft-versus-host responses after intestinal transplantation. On the study more broadly: Recipients received multivisceral, liver-intestinal, or isolated intestinal transplants. Study conclusions and caveats: Some patients had graft-donor T cell macrochimerism. In their allografts, the ratios of graft-versus-host to host-versus-graft T cell clones were high.

Germline CDR1 reads KGHSH; CDR2 reads LQKENI. The length of the CDR3 is 13 residues. Trimming took 0 bases from V and 2 from J, leaving 4 bases between them. The receptor comes from a human patient who received an intestinal transplant, so some T cells may come from the graft donor. Here the sequenced sample was PBMCs, taken around 450 days after intestinal transplant. This chain uses TRBV18 with TRBJ1-1; D unclear. The CDR3 DNA follows: TGTGCCAGCTCACCACCGGGAAACACTGAAGCTTTCTTT. It yields the protein CASSPPGNTEAFF.